A single sample gave rise to the 10 T cell receptor beta chains below, sequenced in a study of blood T cell repertoires in COVID-19. TCRdb's table, derived via immunoSEQ multiplex PCR, lists solely in-frame clones and lacks some. The table has more than 55,000 clones, almost 80% seen once. Source material: peripheral blood. These receptors were taken from a man aged 60 to 75 with acute or convalescent COVID-19.

In its sample, this clone was seen many times. This chain connects TRBV14 to TRBJ2-7; a possible D gene is TRBD2 (6 bases). There are 13 residues in the CDR3. The germline gives CDR1 SGHDN, CDR2 FVKESK. The V end was cut by 3 bases, the J end by 3 bases, with 9 bases between. The CDR3 coding sequence is TGTGCCAGCAGCCAGTACGGGGGCTACGAGCAGTACTTC. Encoded protein: CASSQYGGYEQYF.

V gene TRBV7-9 combines with J gene TRBJ2-7; 10 bases map to TRBD1. The CDR3 loop spans 15 amino acids. In germline, CDR1 is SEHNR, CDR2 FQNEAQ (reference sequence). V shed 5 bases and J 2 bases; nucleotides not matched to a gene: 6. Here the CDR3 DNA reads TGTGCCAGCAGCCGAATTGGACAGGGGGCCTACGAGCAGTACTTC. Translated: CASSRIGQGAYEQYF.

This clone was observed a handful of times. This rearrangement joins TRBV5-1 to TRBJ2-2; no reliable D call. The germline V gene has CDR1 SGHRS and CDR2 YFSETQ. Trimming left V 4 bases short and J 4 bases short, with 11 bases between. The CDR3 runs 14 residues. CDR3 DNA: TGCGCCAGCAGCGAGCAGGTTGGCACCGGGGAGCTGTTTTTT. Amino acids: CASSEQVGTGELFF.

This chain joins TRBV5-1 and TRBJ1-2; D is uncertain. The CDR3 runs 13 residues. CDR1 and CDR2 from the germline V gene are SGHRS and YFSETQ. The germline V and J ends were trimmed by 5 bases and 5 bases, with 13 bases remaining between them. Written as DNA, the CDR3 is TGCGCCAGCAGTATCGGGATTCTATATGGCTACACCTTC. Its protein is CASSIGILYGYTF.

The chain links TRBV27 to TRBJ1-1; no firm D call. Germline V gives CDR1 MNHEY, CDR2 SMNVEV (reference sequence). The V and J ends lost 4 bases and 4 bases respectively, with 13 bases between them. The CDR3 sequence is 14 residues long. The CDR3 region has the DNA TGTGCCAGCAGTTATTCGGTCAGGTTCACTGAAGCTTTCTTT. Translating gives CASSYSVRFTEAFF.

This rearrangement joins TRBV5-5 to TRBJ1-2; D uncertain. V lost 3 bases and J 9 bases, leaving 12 bases between the germline ends. The CDR3 is made up of 12 amino acids. The germline V gene has CDR1 SGHKS and CDR2 YYEKEE (reference sequence). The CDR3, as DNA: TGTGCCAGCAGCTCGGAGGCGTGGAGCTACACCTTC. This codes for CASSSEAWSYTF.

This chain uses TRBV5-6 with TRBJ2-2; 8 bases map to TRBD2. CDR3 length: 17 residues. After removal of 1 base from V and 3 bases from J, the junction contained 8 bases not matched to a gene. Germline V lookup: CDR1 SGHDT, CDR2 YYEEEE. The CDR3 coding sequence is TGTGCCAGCAGCTTGTTCAAGCGGGGGCCGTACACCGGGGAGCTGTTTTTT. Protein: CASSLFKRGPYTGELFF.

The chain employs TRBV12-3 or TRBV12-4 and TRBJ1-2, with no clear D. The CDR3 loop spans 13 amino acids. Trimming pared 6 bases from V and 7 bases from J, leaving 15 bases between. For the CDR3, the DNA is TGTGCCAGCAGCCTCGTGGCCGAGCGTGGCTACACCTTC. Protein: CASSLVAERGYTF.

This chain joins TRBV6-5 and TRBJ1-2; D gene ambiguous. Between the trimmed V and J ends, which lost 2 bases and 7 bases, there was a span of 11 bases. The CDR3 consists of 13 residues. Per the germline V gene, CDR1 is MNHEY and CDR2 is SVGAGI. The CDR3 region has the DNA TGTGCCAGCAGTTACACAGCCTTGGTTGGCTACACCTTC. Its protein product is CASSYTALVGYTF.

The J gene is TRBJ2-2, the V gene TRBV18, with TRBD1 identical over 9 bases. V dropped 1 base and J dropped 6; count of bases not matched to a gene: 9. Per the germline V gene, CDR1 is KGHSH and CDR2 is LQKENI. The CDR3 covers 17 residues. CDR3 coding DNA: TGTGCCAGCTCACCACAGGGACAGGGAAGTTTGGCCGGGGAGCTGTTTTTT. Amino acid sequence: CASSPQGQGSLAGELFF. Supplemented by reference TRBV18 and TRBJ2-2, the full variable domain reads NAGVMQNPRHLVRRRGQEARLRCSPMKGHSHVYWYRQLPEEGLKFMVYLQKENIIDESGMPKERFSAEFPKEGPSILRIQQVVRGDSAAYFCASSPQGQGSLAGELFFGEGSRLTVL.